These 2 T cell receptor beta chains were all obtained from the same sample, sequenced in a study of CD8+ T cells in alopecia areata (dated by TCRdb to the late 2010s). According to the study, the label for this sample's time point signals: baseline before oral tofacitinib. The library was obtained by the immunoSEQ multiplex PCR assay. RNA was extracted from all samples and reverse transcribed into cDNA as template for TCR sequencing. Drawn from immuneACCESS, this table holds only the in-frame rearrangements with V and J called that TCRdb kept. Clones are partly lost; checked studies trace under half to an unresolved V gene and leave the rest unexplained. The sample table shows some 240,000 clones, and about 53% are seen once. More than 0.4% of the sample rests with the top ten. The sequences come from CD4+ T cells sorted from blood, collected at week 0. The receptors derive from a human donor with alopecia areata.

CDR3 sequence: CASTGGSYNEQFF. CDR3 sequence (DNA): TGTGCCAGCACGGGAGGCTCCTACAATGAGCAGTTCTTC. This chain connects TRBV28 to TRBJ2-1; 7 bases agree with TRBD2. The germline V gene encodes CDR1 MDHEN and CDR2 SYDVKM. The CDR3 runs 13 residues. V was pared by 7 bases and J by 0 bases, with 0 bases of the junction left unmatched.

This sequence joins TRBV30 and TRBJ1-2; possibly TRBD1 for D (6 bases). Germline V CDR1 and CDR2: GTSNPN, SVGIG (reference sequence). This CDR3 spans 14 amino acids. V was shortened by 3 bases and J by 5 bases, with 16 bases between the two germline ends. In DNA form, the CDR3 reads TGTGCCTGGAGGCGGACAGTGGGGGTTTATGGCTACACCTTC. This translates into CAWRRTVGVYGYTF.